Here is one TCR beta chain with its context. Its cognate antigen is unknown. The data were taken from a study of T cell responses to AZD1222 COVID-19 vaccine. Notes on the study in general: With dominance at 160-218 and 743-854, vaccine-associated CD4 TCRs spanned spike. Scientists sampled the repertoires only once the peak T cell response had passed. Females made up more of the donors, who were largely white British, and clonal diversity may have come out too low.

This CDR3 has 13 amino acids. Trimming took off 2 bases at V and 5 bases at J, with 9 bases between the two ends. Germline V gene lookup returns CDR1 LGHNT and CDR2 FRNRAP. Some clones are missing from TCRdb's copy, which holds only in-frame ones; the method was immunoSEQ multiplex PCR. This table has roughly 84,000 clones, approximately 90% appearing once. The chain links TRBV12-5 to TRBJ1-1; a possible D gene is TRBD1 (5 bases). The sequence was obtained from an adult in good health. This specimen consisted of peripheral blood, obtained on day 0 of AZD1222 vaccination. The CDR3 DNA reads TGTGCTAGTGGTTTGCGGGGCGGTACTGAAGCTTTCTTT. It is translated as CASGLRGGTEAFF.